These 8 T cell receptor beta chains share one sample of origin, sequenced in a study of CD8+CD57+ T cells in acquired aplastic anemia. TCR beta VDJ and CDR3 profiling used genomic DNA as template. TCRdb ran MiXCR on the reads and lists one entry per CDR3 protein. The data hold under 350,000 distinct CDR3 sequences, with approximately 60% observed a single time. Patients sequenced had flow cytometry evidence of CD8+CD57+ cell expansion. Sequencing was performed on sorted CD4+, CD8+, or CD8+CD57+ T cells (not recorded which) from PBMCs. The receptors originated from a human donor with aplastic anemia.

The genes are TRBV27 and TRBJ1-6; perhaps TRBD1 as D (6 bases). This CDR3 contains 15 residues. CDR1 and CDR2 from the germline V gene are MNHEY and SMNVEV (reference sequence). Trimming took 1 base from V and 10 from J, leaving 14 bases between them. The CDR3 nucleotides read TGTGCCAGCAGTTTATATCAGGGGTTAGGATCACCCCTCCACTTT. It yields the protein CASSLYQGLGSPLHF.

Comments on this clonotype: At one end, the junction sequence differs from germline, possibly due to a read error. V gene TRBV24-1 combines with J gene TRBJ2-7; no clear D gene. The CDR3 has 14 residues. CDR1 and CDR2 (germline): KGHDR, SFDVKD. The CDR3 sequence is CATSDVTSSYEQYF. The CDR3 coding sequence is TGTGCCACCAGTGATGTGACGAGCTCCTACGAGCAGTACTTT.

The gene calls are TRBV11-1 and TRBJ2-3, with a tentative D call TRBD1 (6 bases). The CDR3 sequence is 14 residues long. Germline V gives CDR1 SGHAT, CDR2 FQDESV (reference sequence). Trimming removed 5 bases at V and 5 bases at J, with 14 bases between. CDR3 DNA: TGTGCCAGCAGCCAACCTGGGGGCGGAGATACGCAGTATTTT. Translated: CASSQPGGGDTQYF.

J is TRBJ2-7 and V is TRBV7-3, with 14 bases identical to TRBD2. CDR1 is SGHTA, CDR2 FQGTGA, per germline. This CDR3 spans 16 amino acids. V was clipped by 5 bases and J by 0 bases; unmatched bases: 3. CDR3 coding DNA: TGTGCCAGCAGCGCGGGACTAGCGGGGGACTCCTACGAGCAGTACTTC. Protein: CASSAGLAGDSYEQYF.

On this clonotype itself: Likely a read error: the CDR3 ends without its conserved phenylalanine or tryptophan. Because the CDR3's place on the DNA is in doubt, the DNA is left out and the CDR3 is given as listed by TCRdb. CDR3 loop: CASSPPSI. V usage is TRBV18 and J usage is TRBJ1-4. The CDR3 numbers 8 amino acids, ends counted. Germline V gene data show CDR1 as KGHSH and CDR2 as LQKENI.

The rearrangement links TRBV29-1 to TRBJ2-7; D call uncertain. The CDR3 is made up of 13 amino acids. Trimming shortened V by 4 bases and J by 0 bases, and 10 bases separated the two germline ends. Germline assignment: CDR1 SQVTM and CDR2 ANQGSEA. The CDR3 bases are TGCAGCGTTGCCCCATACAGCTCCTACGAGCAGTACTTC. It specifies CSVAPYSSYEQYF.

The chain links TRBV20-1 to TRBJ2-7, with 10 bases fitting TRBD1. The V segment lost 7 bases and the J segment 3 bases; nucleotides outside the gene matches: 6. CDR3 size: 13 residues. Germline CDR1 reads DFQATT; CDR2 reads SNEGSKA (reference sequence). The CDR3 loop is CSGLRTGGYEQYF. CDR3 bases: TGCAGTGGCCTAAGGACAGGGGGCTACGAGCAGTACTTC.

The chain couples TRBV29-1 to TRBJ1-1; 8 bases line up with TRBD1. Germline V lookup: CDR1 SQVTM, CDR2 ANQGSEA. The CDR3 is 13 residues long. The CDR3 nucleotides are TGCACAGATACGACAGGGGAGAAAACTGAAGCTTTCTTT. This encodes CTDTTGEKTEAFF.